A single sample gave rise to the 12 T cell receptor beta chains below, sequenced in a study of CD8 T cells in ankylosing spondylitis. Their cognate antigens are unknown. TCRdb re-called the 5' RACE reads with MiXCR, one entry per CDR3 protein. The sample yields roughly 670,000 distinct CDR3 sequences, about 20% seen once. Findings and limits, study-wide: A TCR beta motif made of 7 to 9 highly homologous variants seemed typical of ankylosing spondylitis blood.

The sample comprised blood, either unsorted or a sorted T cell fraction (not recorded which). The receptors derive from a male donor with ankylosing spondylitis.

This clonotype was observed a few times. The rearrangement links TRBV29-1 to TRBJ2-3, with no clear D. V lost 2 bases to trimming and J lost 1 base, with 10 bases between them. The CDR3 runs 14 residues. The germline V gene encodes CDR1 SQVTM and CDR2 ANQGSEA. The CDR3 DNA reads TGCAGCGTTGAATTGGTGCTAGGCACAGATACGCAGTATTTT. Translation gives CSVELVLGTDTQYF.

The V call is TRBV12-3 or TRBV12-4, the J call TRBJ2-2; D is uncertain. This CDR3 is built from 16 residues. Deletions cut 1 base from V and 2 bases from J, with 11 bases between. CDR3 sequence reads: CASSLGQAINTGELFF. The CDR3 coding sequence is TGTGCCAGCAGTTTAGGTCAGGCGATAAACACCGGGGAGCTGTTTTTT.

This clonotype was found a few times. This chain connects TRBV7-9 to TRBJ1-5, with D uncertain. The CDR3 spans 17 residues. V dropped 5 bases and J dropped 11 bases, with 28 bases sitting between them. The germline V gene encodes CDR1 SEHNR and CDR2 FQNEAQ (reference sequence). CDR3 in amino acids: CASSLNLPEDLPGAQHF. The CDR3 DNA is TGTGCCAGCAGCCTGAACCTCCCAGAGGATCTCCCTGGGGCCCAGCATTTT.

This chain connects TRBV4-2 to TRBJ1-1; 7 bases are shared with TRBD1. From germline, CDR1 is LGHNA and CDR2 YNFKEQ. V trimming: 4 bases; J trimming: 0 bases; junction bases outside the gene matches: 11. The CDR3 length is 17 residues. CDR3 in amino acids: CASSRMQGVTMNTEAFF. CDR3 sequence (DNA): TGTGCCAGCAGCCGGATGCAGGGGGTTACTATGAACACTGAAGCTTTCTTT.

This clonotype came up a few times. The rearrangement uses TRBV6-1 and TRBJ2-6; 9 bases are a match to TRBD1. CDR3 length: 18 residues. V shed 5 bases and J 0 bases; nucleotides not matched to a gene: 8. Per germline, CDR1 MNHNS and CDR2 SASEGT. CDR3 sequence: CASSTWDRVSSGANVLTF. The CDR3 DNA reads as TGTGCCAGCAGTACCTGGGACAGGGTGAGCTCTGGGGCCAACGTCCTGACTTTC.

The V call is TRBV7-2, the J call TRBJ1-5; unclear D gene. The CDR3 consists of 15 residues. V lost 7 bases and J 0 bases, leaving 13 bases between the germline ends. The germline V gene has CDR1 SGHTA and CDR2 FQGNSA. In DNA, the CDR3 is TGTGCCAGCACCTTCGACGGTGATAGCAATCAGCCCCAGCATTTT. Encoded protein: CASTFDGDSNQPQHF.

The V gene is TRBV29-1, the J gene TRBJ1-5; possible D gene TRBD1, 5 bases. Between the trimmed V and J ends, which lost 6 bases and 7 bases, there was a span of 16 bases. The CDR3 contains 13 residues. Germline loops: CDR1 SQVTM, CDR2 ANQGSEA. CDR3 in amino acids: CSVGWGKGQPQHF. DNA of the CDR3: TGCAGCGTGGGGTGGGGGAAGGGCCAGCCCCAGCATTTT.

This clonotype was seen only a few times. V is TRBV20-1 and J is TRBJ2-5, with D possibly being TRBD1 (5 bases). Looked up from germline, CDR1 is DFQATT and CDR2 is SNEGSKA (reference sequence). Trimming stripped 2 bases from V and 1 base from J, with 11 bases between. The CDR3 has 14 residues. This CDR3 is CSARIWGSQETQYF. For the CDR3, the DNA is TGCAGTGCTAGAATATGGGGCTCCCAAGAGACCCAGTACTTC.

This chain links TRBV7-2 with TRBJ2-5; D is undetermined. The length of the CDR3 is 14 residues. The germline gives CDR1 SGHTA, CDR2 FQGNSA. V was pared by 2 bases and J by 5 bases, with 12 bases between. The CDR3: CASSLYTLGETQYF. In DNA, the CDR3 is TGTGCCAGCAGCTTATACACCCTGGGCGAGACCCAGTACTTC.

This clonotype was counted only a few times. The chain has TRBV5-6 and TRBJ1-1; D unresolved. The CDR3 runs 13 residues. CDR1 is SGHDT, CDR2 YYEEEE, per germline. V dropped 6 bases and J dropped 6 bases, with 15 bases sitting between them. CDR3 protein: CASTVFSGSEAFF. The CDR3, as DNA: TGTGCCAGCACCGTCTTCAGTGGGTCTGAAGCTTTCTTT.

This chain uses TRBV29-1 with TRBJ2-7; 7 positions agree with TRBD1. CDR1 and CDR2 (germline): SQVTM, ANQGSEA. V lost 7 bases, J lost 2 bases, and 8 bases stayed unmatched. The CDR3 extends over 13 amino acids. The CDR3 sequence is CSAVGQATYEQYF. In nucleotides, the CDR3 is TGCAGCGCCGTCGGACAGGCGACCTACGAGCAGTACTTC.

V gene TRBV12-3 or TRBV12-4 combines with J gene TRBJ2-7, with D possibly being TRBD1 (5 bases). The CDR3 sequence is 14 residues long. Trimming took off 2 bases at V and 3 bases at J, with 11 bases between the two ends. Written as DNA, the CDR3 is TGTGCCAGCAGTTTAATCCGAGACAGCTACGAGCAGTACTTC. Its translation: CASSLIRDSYEQYF.